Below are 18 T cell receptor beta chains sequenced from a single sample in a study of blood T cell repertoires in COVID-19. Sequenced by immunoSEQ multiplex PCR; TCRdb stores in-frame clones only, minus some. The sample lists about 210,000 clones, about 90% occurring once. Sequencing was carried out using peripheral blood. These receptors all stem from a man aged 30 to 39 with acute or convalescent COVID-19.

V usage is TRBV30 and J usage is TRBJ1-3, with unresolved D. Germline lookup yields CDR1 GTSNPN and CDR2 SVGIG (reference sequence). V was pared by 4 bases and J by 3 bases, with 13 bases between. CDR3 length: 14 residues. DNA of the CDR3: TGTGCCTGGACCGAGGGAGTTCATGGAAACACCATATATTTT. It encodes CAWTEGVHGNTIYF.

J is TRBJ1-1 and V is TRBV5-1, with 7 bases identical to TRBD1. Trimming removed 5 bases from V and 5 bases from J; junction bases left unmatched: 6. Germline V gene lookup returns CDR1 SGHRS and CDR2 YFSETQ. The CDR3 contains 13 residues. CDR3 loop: CASSGRGRTEAFF. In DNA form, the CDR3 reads TGCGCCAGCAGTGGCAGGGGGAGGACTGAAGCTTTCTTT.

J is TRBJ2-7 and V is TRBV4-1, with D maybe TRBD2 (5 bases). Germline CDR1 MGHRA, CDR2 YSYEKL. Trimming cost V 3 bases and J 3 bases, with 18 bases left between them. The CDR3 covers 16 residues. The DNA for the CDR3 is TGCGCCAGCAGCCACGGCTTCCTAAGGCGGGTCTACGAGCAGTACTTC. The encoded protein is CASSHGFLRRVYEQYF.

CDR3 loop: CASRKTGGNNEQFF. The CDR3 nucleotides read TGTGCCAGCAGAAAGACGGGCGGGAACAATGAGCAGTTCTTC. The gene calls are TRBV4-2 and TRBJ2-1, with D maybe TRBD2 (6 bases). The V gene's germline CDR1 is LGHNA and CDR2 YNFKEQ. This CDR3 is built from 14 residues. Between the trimmed V and J ends, which lost 6 bases and 5 bases, there was a span of 14 bases.

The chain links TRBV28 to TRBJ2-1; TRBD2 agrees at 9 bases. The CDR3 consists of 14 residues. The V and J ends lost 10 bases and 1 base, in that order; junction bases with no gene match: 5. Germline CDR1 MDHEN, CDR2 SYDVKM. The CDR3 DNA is TGTGCCACCCAAGCGGGAGGTTCCTACAATGAGCAGTTCTTC. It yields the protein CATQAGGSYNEQFF.

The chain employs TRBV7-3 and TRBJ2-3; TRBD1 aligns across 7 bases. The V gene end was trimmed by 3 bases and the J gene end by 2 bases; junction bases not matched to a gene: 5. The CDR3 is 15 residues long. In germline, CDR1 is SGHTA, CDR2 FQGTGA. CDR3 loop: CASSFRDSPTDTQYF. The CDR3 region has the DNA TGTGCCAGCAGCTTTAGGGACAGCCCCACAGATACGCAGTATTTT.

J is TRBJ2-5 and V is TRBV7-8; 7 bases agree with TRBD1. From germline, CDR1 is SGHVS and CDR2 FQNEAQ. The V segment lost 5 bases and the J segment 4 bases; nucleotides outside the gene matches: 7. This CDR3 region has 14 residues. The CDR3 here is CASSHRQGPETQYF. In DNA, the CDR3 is TGTGCCAGCAGCCACCGACAGGGCCCAGAGACCCAGTACTTC.

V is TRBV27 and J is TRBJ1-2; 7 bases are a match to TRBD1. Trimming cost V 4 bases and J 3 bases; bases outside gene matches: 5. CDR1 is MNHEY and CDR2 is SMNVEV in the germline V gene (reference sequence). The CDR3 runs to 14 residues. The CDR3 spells CASSSSGTDYGYTF. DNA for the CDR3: TGTGCCAGCAGTTCATCCGGGACAGACTATGGCTACACCTTC.

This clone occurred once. The CDR3 DNA sequence: TGTGCCAGCAGACCCGGACTAGCGGACCGCACAGATACGCAGTATTTT. Translating gives CASRPGLADRTDTQYF. The V call is TRBV7-9, the J call TRBJ2-3; TRBD2 agrees at 10 bases. The length of the CDR3 is 16 residues. The V segment lost 6 bases and the J segment 1 base; nucleotides outside the gene matches: 7. Germline V gives CDR1 SEHNR, CDR2 FQNEAQ (reference sequence).

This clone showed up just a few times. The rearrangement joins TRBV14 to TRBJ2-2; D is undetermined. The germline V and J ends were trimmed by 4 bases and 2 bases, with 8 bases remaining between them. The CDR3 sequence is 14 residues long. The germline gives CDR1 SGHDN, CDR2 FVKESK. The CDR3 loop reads CASSLIYNTGELFF. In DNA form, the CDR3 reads TGTGCCAGCAGCCTAATATATAACACCGGGGAGCTGTTTTTT.

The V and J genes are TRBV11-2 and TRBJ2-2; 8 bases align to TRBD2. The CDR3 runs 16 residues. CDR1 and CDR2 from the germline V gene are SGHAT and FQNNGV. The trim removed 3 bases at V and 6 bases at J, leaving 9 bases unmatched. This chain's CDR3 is CASSLWGLDPSGELFF. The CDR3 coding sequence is TGTGCCAGCAGCTTGTGGGGACTAGATCCGTCCGGGGAGCTGTTTTTT.

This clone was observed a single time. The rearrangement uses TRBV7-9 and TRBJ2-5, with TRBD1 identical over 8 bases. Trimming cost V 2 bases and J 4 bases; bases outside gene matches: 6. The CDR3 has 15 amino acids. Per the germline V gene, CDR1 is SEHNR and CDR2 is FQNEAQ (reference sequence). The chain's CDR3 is CASSLRAGGTETQYF. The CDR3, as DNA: TGTGCCAGCAGCTTAAGGGCAGGGGGCACAGAGACCCAGTACTTC.

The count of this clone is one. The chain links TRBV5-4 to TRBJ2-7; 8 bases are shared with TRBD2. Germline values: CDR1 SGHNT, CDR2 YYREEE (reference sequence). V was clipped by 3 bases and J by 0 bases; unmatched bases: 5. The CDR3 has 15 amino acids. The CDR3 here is CASSSIGGDSYEQYF. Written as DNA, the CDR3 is TGTGCCAGCAGCTCCATCGGGGGGGACTCCTACGAGCAGTACTTC.

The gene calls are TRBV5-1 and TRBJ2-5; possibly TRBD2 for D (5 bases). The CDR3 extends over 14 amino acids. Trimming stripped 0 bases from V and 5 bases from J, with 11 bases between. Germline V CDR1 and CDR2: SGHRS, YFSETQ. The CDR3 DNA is TGCGCCAGCAGCTTGGCCGGGATGGGTGAGACCCAGTACTTC. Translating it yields CASSLAGMGETQYF.

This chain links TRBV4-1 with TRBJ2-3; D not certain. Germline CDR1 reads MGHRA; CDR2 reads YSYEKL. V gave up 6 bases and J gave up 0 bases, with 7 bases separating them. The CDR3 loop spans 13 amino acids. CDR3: CASSFQSTDTQYF. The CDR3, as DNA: TGCGCCAGCAGTTTCCAGAGCACAGATACGCAGTATTTT.

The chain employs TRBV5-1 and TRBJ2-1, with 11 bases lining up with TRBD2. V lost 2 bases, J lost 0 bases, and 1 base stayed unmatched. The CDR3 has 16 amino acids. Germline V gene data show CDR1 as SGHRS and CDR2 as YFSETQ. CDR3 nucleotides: TGCGCCAGCAGCTTCACTAGCGGGGGCTCCTACAATGAGCAGTTCTTC. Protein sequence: CASSFTSGGSYNEQFF.

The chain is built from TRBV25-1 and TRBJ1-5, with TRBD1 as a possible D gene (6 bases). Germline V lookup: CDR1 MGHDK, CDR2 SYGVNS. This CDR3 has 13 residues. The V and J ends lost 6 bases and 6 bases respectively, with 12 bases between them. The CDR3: CASRGAWGQPQHF. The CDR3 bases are TGTGCCAGCAGGGGGGCATGGGGTCAGCCCCAGCATTTT. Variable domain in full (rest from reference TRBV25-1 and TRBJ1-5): EADIYQTPRYLVIGTGKKITLECSQTMGHDKMYWYQQDPGMELHLIHYSYGVNSTEKGDLSSESTVSRIRTEHFPLTLESARPSHTSQYLCASRGAWGQPQHFGDGTRLSIL.

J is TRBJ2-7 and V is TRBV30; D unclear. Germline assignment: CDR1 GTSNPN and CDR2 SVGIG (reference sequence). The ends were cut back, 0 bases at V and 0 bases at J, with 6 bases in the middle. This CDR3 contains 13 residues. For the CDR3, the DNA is TGTGCCTGGAGTGTACACGACTCCTACGAGCAGTACTTC. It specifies CAWSVHDSYEQYF.